This TCR beta chain was observed in a study of blood T cell repertoires in COVID-19. As for the study in general: Spain, Italy and the United States supplied samples that represented acute and convalescent COVID-19. T cells, B-cell-depleted T cells, or PBMCs provided the cDNA or gDNA that served as material.

The CDR3 has 21 residues. Germline loops: CDR1 MGHRA, CDR2 YSYEKL. V was trimmed by 0 bases and J by 3 bases, leaving 28 bases between them. Authors' methods: Amplifying reference gene primers gave estimates of nucleated cell counts. Here immunoSEQ multiplex PCR was the method, and the copy in TCRdb shows in-frame clones only, minus some. The V and J calls and clone size come from that table; D and trimming were worked out from the DNA. The sample has 95,000 to 110,000 clones, 75% to 90% seen once. The specimen was peripheral blood. The chain is built from TRBV4-1 and TRBJ2-3; a possible D gene is TRBD1 (5 bases). This TCR came from a human donor in a cohort sampled during active or convalescent COVID-19. The CDR3 coding sequence is TGCGCCAGCAGCCAAGATTATTCGATGGTCGTGTTGGCGCACAGGACAGATACGCAGTATTTT. Protein sequence: CASSQDYSMVVLAHRTDTQYF.